The 29 T cell receptor beta chains below all came from one sample that was sequenced in a study of early T cells in non-severe SARS-CoV-2 infection. TCRdb redid the calling of the 5' RACE reads with MiXCR, one entry per CDR3 protein. Among about 77,000 distinct CDR3 sequences listed, around 17% were seen once. Material for sequencing was whole blood. Receptor source: an adult who was a healthcare worker with PCR-confirmed SARS-CoV-2 infection or an uninfected control (not recorded which).

This clonotype was seen a few times. This sequence joins TRBV7-9 and TRBJ1-4; D not resolved. There are 14 residues in the CDR3. The V end lost 3 bases, the J end lost 0 bases, and 5 bases lay between the germline ends. CDR1 is SEHNR, CDR2 FQNEAQ, per germline (reference sequence). The CDR3 reads CASSFGTTNEKLFF. As DNA, the CDR3 is TGTGCCAGCAGCTTCGGGACAACTAATGAAAAACTGTTTTTT.

The table lists this clonotype with a few counts. CDR3: CASRIQGQGIHEQYF. The DNA of the CDR3 is TGTGCCAGCAGAATACAAGGACAGGGGATCCACGAGCAGTACTTC. The genes are TRBV11-2 and TRBJ2-7; 9 bases are a match to TRBD1. Unmatched junction bases numbered 11, after V lost 6 bases and J lost 5 bases. Germline CDR1 and CDR2: SGHAT and FQNNGV. CDR3 size: 15 residues.

This clonotype was counted many times. J is TRBJ1-1 and V is TRBV6-6; TRBD1 is a possible D gene (5 bases). The CDR3 loop spans 17 amino acids. The V end was cut by 3 bases, the J end by 4 bases, with 21 bases between. Germline loops: CDR1 MNHNY, CDR2 SVGAGI (reference sequence). CDR3 sequence: CASSYGLLVGGGTEAFF. CDR3 nucleotide sequence: TGTGCCAGCAGTTATGGGTTGTTGGTTGGGGGGGGCACTGAAGCTTTCTTT.

This clonotype has ten or more counts. This chain joins TRBV7-9 and TRBJ2-5, with a weak D call TRBD1 (5 bases). The germline V and J ends were trimmed by 6 bases and 2 bases, with 16 bases remaining between them. The germline gives CDR1 SEHNR, CDR2 FQNEAQ (reference sequence). The CDR3 covers 15 residues. The CDR3 bases are TGTGCCAGCAGGCAGCAAGCACAGGCACAAGAGACCCAGTACTTC. It is translated as CASRQQAQAQETQYF. The full variable domain, its missing parts supplied by reference TRBV7-9 and TRBJ2-5, is DTGVSQNPRHKITKRGQNVTFRCDPISEHNRLYWYRQTLGQGPEFLTYFQNEAQLEKSRLLSDRFSAERPKGSFSTLEIQRTEQGDSAMYLCASRQQAQAQETQYFGPGTRLLVL.

There are a few counts of this clonotype. The genes are TRBV28 and TRBJ1-2; D ambiguous. V lost 8 bases to trimming and J lost 6 bases, with 13 bases between them. Germline V gene lookup returns CDR1 MDHEN and CDR2 SYDVKM. The CDR3 spans 12 residues. In DNA form, the CDR3 reads TGTGCCAGCGGCTCCGGCGGAAATGGCTACACCTTC. The encoded protein is CASGSGGNGYTF.

The chain links TRBV27 to TRBJ2-3; D gene uncertain. V dropped 1 base and J dropped 10 bases, with 15 bases sitting between them. Germline CDR1 is MNHEY and CDR2 is SMNVEV (reference sequence). This CDR3 is 14 amino acids long. CDR3 DNA: TGTGCCAGCAGTTTATTACGATCCCCTGGATCGCAGTATTTT. Translation gives CASSLLRSPGSQYF.

This clonotype was recorded at least ten times. The rearrangement joins TRBV12-5 to TRBJ2-7; TRBD2 agrees at 10 bases. The V segment lost 1 base and the J segment 3 bases; nucleotides outside the gene matches: 3. The CDR3 spans 15 residues. CDR1 and CDR2 (germline): LGHNT, FRNRAP. The CDR3 DNA follows: TGTGCTAGTGGTTTGGGCCGGACTAGCGGCTACGAGCAGTACTTC. It is translated as CASGLGRTSGYEQYF.

This clonotype occurred a few times. The chain combines TRBV10-3 with TRBJ2-7; no reliable D call. The CDR3 is 12 residues long. CDR1 ENHRY and CDR2 SYGVKD come from the germline V gene. V lost 4 bases and J 0 bases, leaving 4 bases between the germline ends. The CDR3 here is CAISAGSYEQYF. The CDR3 DNA sequence: TGTGCCATCAGTGCAGGCTCCTACGAGCAGTACTTC.

The chain carries TRBV3-1 and TRBJ2-3, with 11 bases that match TRBD2. The CDR3 runs 17 residues. Germline-derived CDR1 and CDR2 are LGHDT and YNNKEL (reference sequence). V shed 5 bases, J shed 2 bases, and the junction held 9 bases outside the gene matches. The CDR3 spells CASSRLAGPVNTDTQYF. CDR3 bases: TGTGCCAGCAGCAGACTAGCGGGGCCGGTAAACACAGATACGCAGTATTTT.

This CDR3 is CASSGGQISYEQYF. CDR3 in DNA: TGCGCCAGCAGCGGGGGACAGATCTCCTACGAGCAGTACTTC. V usage is TRBV5-1 and J usage is TRBJ2-7, with 7 bases lining up with TRBD1. Germline V gene lookup returns CDR1 SGHRS and CDR2 YFSETQ. Unmatched junction bases numbered 4, after V lost 4 bases and J lost 0 bases. CDR3 size: 14 residues.

This clonotype was found a few times. The chain joins TRBV27 to TRBJ2-5; possibly TRBD1 or TRBD2 for D (6 bases each). CDR1 and CDR2 (germline): MNHEY, SMNVEV (reference sequence). The CDR3 runs to 13 residues. Trimming pared 3 bases from V and 5 bases from J, leaving 10 bases between. In nucleotides, the CDR3 is TGTGCCAGCAGTTTCTTAGGGGGGGAGACCCAGTACTTC. It is translated as CASSFLGGETQYF.

The chain combines TRBV13 with TRBJ1-1, with 12 bases matching TRBD1. V was pared by 8 bases and J by 4 bases, with 2 bases of the junction left unmatched. This CDR3 spans 13 amino acids. CDR1 PRHDT and CDR2 FYEKMQ come from the germline V gene (reference sequence). CDR3 nucleotide sequence: TGTGCCAGCCTGGGACAGGGGGCCACTGAAGCTTTCTTT. This translates into CASLGQGATEAFF.

The chain combines TRBV7-2 with TRBJ2-7; D perhaps matches TRBD2 (5 bases). The CDR3 is made up of 14 amino acids. Germline V gene sequence: CDR1 SGHTA, CDR2 FQGNSA. Trimming shortened V by 4 bases and J by 7 bases, and 17 bases separated the two germline ends. CDR3 sequence reads: CASSSPLQEAEQYF. The CDR3 bases are TGTGCCAGCAGCTCCCCCCTCCAGGAGGCGGAGCAGTACTTC.

This clonotype was counted only a few times. This rearrangement joins TRBV3-1 to TRBJ2-1; unclear D gene. Trimming left V 1 base short and J 4 bases short, with 8 bases between. CDR3 length: 14 residues. CDR1 LGHDT and CDR2 YNNKEL come from the germline V gene (reference sequence). This chain's CDR3 is CASSQVETYNEQFF. CDR3 nucleotide sequence: TGTGCCAGCAGCCAAGTGGAGACGTACAATGAGCAGTTCTTC.

This clonotype occurred a few times. The chain carries TRBV7-2 and TRBJ2-3; TRBD1 aligns across 7 bases. There are 14 residues in the CDR3. The V segment lost 5 bases and the J segment 3 bases; nucleotides outside the gene matches: 5. Germline CDR1 is SGHTA and CDR2 is FQGNSA. Here the CDR3 reads CASSIQGRTDTQYF. The CDR3 bases are TGTGCCAGCAGCATACAGGGGAGAACAGATACGCAGTATTTT. The whole variable domain, filled in from reference TRBV7-2 and TRBJ2-3, reads GAGVSQSPSNKVTEKGKDVELRCDPISGHTALYWYRQSLGQGLEFLIYFQGNSAPDKSGLPSDRFSAERTGGSVSTLTIQRTQQEDSAVYLCASSIQGRTDTQYFGPGTRLTVL.

This clonotype was recorded a few times. The J gene is TRBJ1-6, the V gene TRBV5-5; possibly TRBD1 for D (5 bases). This CDR3 comprises 10 residues. Germline V gene sequence: CDR1 SGHKS, CDR2 YYEKEE (reference sequence). CDR3 bases: TGTGGAAAGGGGAATTCACCCCTCCACTTT. Translating gives CGKGNSPLHF.

Regarding this clonotype: A junction boundary mismatches the germline segment, possibly from a read error. DNA for the CDR3: TGTGTCATCAGCGCCGACAAGGGACGCTACGAGCAGTACTTC. Protein: CVISADKGRYEQYF. The gene calls are TRBV10-3 and TRBJ2-7; D is perhaps TRBD1 or TRBD2 (5 bases each). The length of the CDR3 is 14 residues. CDR1 is ENHRY, CDR2 SYGVKD, per germline.

V is TRBV3-1 and J is TRBJ2-7; D remains ambiguous. In germline, CDR1 is LGHDT, CDR2 YNNKEL (reference sequence). V lost 0 bases to trimming and J lost 1 base, with 4 bases between them. The CDR3 contains 13 residues. The CDR3 DNA is TGTGCCAGCAGCCAAGAACTGTCCTACGAGCAGTACTTC. Translating it yields CASSQELSYEQYF.

The chain employs TRBV10-1 and TRBJ1-1, with D perhaps matching TRBD1 (5 bases). Trimming took 4 bases from V and 2 from J, leaving 8 bases between them. The CDR3 has 13 residues. CDR1 is WNHNN, CDR2 SYGVQD, per germline (reference sequence). DNA for the CDR3: TGCGCCAGCAGTGGGACATTAAACACTGAAGCTTTCTTT. Translating gives CASSGTLNTEAFF.

This clonotype was seen a few times. The rearrangement uses TRBV12-3 or TRBV12-4 and TRBJ2-2, with no clear D. The V end was cut by 2 bases, the J end by 1 base, with 5 bases between. The CDR3 has 14 amino acids. The CDR3 bases are TGTGCCAGCAGTTTACGACAGAACACCGGGGAGCTGTTTTTT. Residues: CASSLRQNTGELFF.

The chain joins TRBV6-6 to TRBJ2-2, with 14 bases aligning to TRBD2. This CDR3 is 16 amino acids long. Per the germline V gene, CDR1 is MNHNY and CDR2 is SVGAGI (reference sequence). Losses at the gene ends were 5 bases for V and 6 bases for J; bases not matched to a gene: 5. CDR3 DNA: TGTGCCAGCAGTCAGACTAGCGGGAGGGTTTCCGGGGAGCTGTTTTTT. Translating it yields CASSQTSGRVSGELFF.

V is TRBV25-1 and J is TRBJ1-5, with 7 bases matching TRBD1. V shed 4 bases, J shed 3 bases, and the junction held 3 bases outside the gene matches. CDR1 is MGHDK, CDR2 SYGVNS, per germline. The CDR3 runs to 14 residues. The CDR3 here is CASSGQGINQPQHF. In DNA form, the CDR3 reads TGTGCCAGCAGTGGACAGGGAATCAATCAGCCCCAGCATTTT.

This clonotype has at least ten counts. The chain recombines TRBV28 with TRBJ1-1; no definite D call. This CDR3 has 12 amino acids. Trimming stripped 3 bases from V and 3 bases from J, with 5 bases between. Germline V gene sequence: CDR1 MDHEN, CDR2 SYDVKM. DNA for the CDR3: TGTGCCAGCAGTTTGAAGTACACTGAAGCTTTCTTT. Translation: CASSLKYTEAFF.

This clonotype was found a few times. The rearrangement uses TRBV14 and TRBJ2-7; the D gene is possibly TRBD1 (6 bases). Deletions cut 1 base from V and 7 bases from J, with 17 bases between. The CDR3 covers 15 residues. CDR1 and CDR2 from the germline V gene are SGHDN and FVKESK. The CDR3 nucleotides read TGTGCCAGCAGCCAAGTCCGGGACACCCCTCGGGAGCAGTACTTC. Its protein product is CASSQVRDTPREQYF. Using reference TRBV14 and TRBJ2-7 for the parts outside the CDR3, the full variable domain is EAGVTQFPSHSVIEKGQTVTLRCDPISGHDNLYWYRRVMGKEIKFLLHFVKESKQDESGMPNNRFLAERTGGTYSTLKVQPAELEDSGVYFCASSQVRDTPREQYFGPGTRLTVT.

The genes are TRBV6-1 and TRBJ2-5, with D tentatively TRBD2 (6 bases). V lost 8 bases and J 5 bases, leaving 15 bases between the germline ends. CDR3 length equals 13 residues. Germline V lookup: CDR1 MNHNS, CDR2 SASEGT. As DNA, the CDR3 is TGTGCCAGCTCCCTTAGGGCGGGGGAGACCCAGTACTTC. Its translation is CASSLRAGETQYF.

This clonotype appeared a few times. The chain combines TRBV21-1 with TRBJ2-2; TRBD1, the table's D call, was not compared with the DNA. TRBV21-1 is noted as a pseudogene. This CDR3 is built from 19 residues. CDR3 nucleotide sequence: TGTGCCAGCAGCAATTTCCTACCTCGGGCGCGGGAAGGCACCGGGGAGCTGTTTTTT. Its translation: CASSNFLPRAREGTGELFF.

This sequence joins TRBV12-2 and TRBJ1-2; the DNA was not used to check the table's D call, TRBD1. TRBV12-2 is shown as a pseudogene. The CDR3 runs 18 residues. CDR3 amino acids: CASRLAPLPWGLCYGYTF. CDR3 DNA: TGTGCAAGTCGCTTAGCTCCACTACCTTGGGGGCTATGTTATGGCTACACCTTC.

The table lists this clonotype with a few counts. This chain links TRBV10-1 with TRBJ2-1, with D maybe TRBD2 (6 bases). Germline loops: CDR1 WNHNN, CDR2 SYGVQD (reference sequence). This CDR3 has 15 amino acids. Trimming pared 4 bases from V and 9 bases from J, leaving 19 bases between. The DNA for the CDR3 is TGCGCCAGCAGTGTGGATTTAGCGGCGGTCGGTGAGCAGTTCTTC. Protein: CASSVDLAAVGEQFF.

A few counts support this clonotype. The CDR3 region has the DNA TGTGCCAGCAAGGCGAGCTTCTCCTATAATTCACCCCTCCACTTT. Protein: CASKASFSYNSPLHF. V is TRBV6-5 and J is TRBJ1-6, with unresolved D. Germline assignment: CDR1 MNHEY and CDR2 SVGAGI. This CDR3 comprises 15 residues. Trimming removed 7 bases from V and 0 bases from J, with 10 bases in between.